The clone carrying this TCR beta chain was recorded once. The entry originates in a study of blood T cell repertoires in COVID-19. About the study: The samples span acute and convalescent COVID-19 from the United States, Italy and Spain. PBMCs, B-cell-depleted T cells, or T cells provided the cDNA or gDNA that made up the material.

Per the authors' pipeline: Amplified reference gene primers provided the basis for estimating nucleated cell counts. Clones were read by immunoSEQ multiplex PCR, and TCRdb kept only the in-frame ones, dropping some. V and J calls and clone size are given by that table; D and trimming were obtained from the DNA. The top ten hold roughly a fifth of the sample, which has some 120,000 clones, roughly 79% seen once. The sequence came from a man at least 80 years old with acute or convalescent COVID-19. Input material: peripheral blood.

CDR3 DNA: TGTGCCACCAGTGAGGGGGGACTAGCGGGCCACACAGATACGCAGTATTTT. Its protein is CATSEGGLAGHTDTQYF. The J gene is TRBJ2-3, the V gene TRBV24-1; 12 bases agree with TRBD2. Trimming cost V 4 bases and J 2 bases; bases outside gene matches: 6. The germline gives CDR1 KGHDR, CDR2 SFDVKD. CDR3 length: 17 residues.